A single sample is the source of the 13 T cell receptor beta chains below, sequenced in a study of early T cells in non-severe SARS-CoV-2 infection. A single record per CDR3 protein comes from TCRdb applying MiXCR to the 5' RACE reads. Of some 80,000 distinct CDR3 sequences in the sample, roughly a tenth were seen once. The sequencing here drew on whole blood, taken at baseline. The receptors stem from an adult who was a healthcare worker with PCR-confirmed SARS-CoV-2 infection or an uninfected control (not recorded which).

This clonotype was seen only a few times. Because it lacks the conserved phenylalanine or tryptophan at the end, this CDR3 is likely a read error. No DNA is shown, since the ends of the CDR3 on it are uncertain; the CDR3 is the one TCRdb lists. The CDR3 sequence is CASSLEGGAFI. The chain is built from TRBV5-1 and TRBJ2-1; the listed D gene, TRBD1, was not tested against the DNA. Germline CDR1 and CDR2: SGHRS and YFSETQ. The CDR3 spans 11 amino acids, including both terminal residues.

This clonotype was counted only a few times. J is TRBJ2-7 and V is TRBV6-1; the D gene could be TRBD1 or TRBD2 (6 bases each). V shed 1 base and J shed 5 bases, with 12 bases lying between them. Germline-derived CDR1 and CDR2 are MNHNS and SASEGT. This CDR3 contains 14 residues. CDR3: CASSEGGATNEQYF. The CDR3, as DNA: TGTGCCAGCAGTGAAGGGGGGGCTACGAACGAGCAGTACTTC.

This clonotype appeared many times. V gene TRBV7-9 combines with J gene TRBJ2-5; D gene unclear. The germline V gene encodes CDR1 SEHNR and CDR2 FQNEAQ (reference sequence). There are 13 residues in the CDR3. V dropped 6 bases and J dropped 3 bases, with 11 bases sitting between them. The CDR3 region is CASRPDGKETQYF. The CDR3 DNA sequence: TGTGCCAGCAGACCAGACGGCAAAGAGACCCAGTACTTC.

The chain uses TRBV7-2 and TRBJ2-2; 8 nucleotides line up with TRBD1. Germline V gene data show CDR1 as SGHTA and CDR2 as FQGNSA. V dropped 2 bases and J dropped 7; count of bases not matched to a gene: 9. CDR3 size: 16 residues. CDR3 loop: CASSLYARGTGGELFF. For the CDR3, the DNA is TGTGCCAGCAGCTTATACGCCAGGGGGACAGGCGGGGAGCTGTTTTTT.

This clonotype has just a few counts. V gene TRBV11-2 combines with J gene TRBJ1-5; D might be TRBD1 (6 bases). Germline V gives CDR1 SGHAT, CDR2 FQNNGV. Trimming removed 0 bases from V and 4 bases from J, with 10 bases in between. This CDR3 is built from 15 residues. The CDR3 nucleotides read TGTGCCAGCAGCTTAGAGGGGGGGGCTAATCAGCCCCAGCATTTT. Translated: CASSLEGGANQPQHF.

This chain joins TRBV28 and TRBJ2-3; TRBD1 is a possible D gene (5 bases). This CDR3 has 13 amino acids. The germline V and J ends were trimmed by 3 bases and 7 bases, with 11 bases remaining between them. In germline, CDR1 is MDHEN, CDR2 SYDVKM. The CDR3 spells CASSLPGQHTQYF. The CDR3 region has the DNA TGTGCCAGCAGTTTGCCAGGACAACATACGCAGTATTTT.

V gene TRBV7-9 combines with J gene TRBJ2-3; D is possibly TRBD2 (5 bases). The length of the CDR3 is 12 residues. Trimming stripped 6 bases from V and 14 bases from J, with 18 bases between. The germline gives CDR1 SEHNR, CDR2 FQNEAQ (reference sequence). Here the CDR3 DNA reads TGTGCCAGCAGACCTGAGGGCAACAAAAGGTATTTT. Translation gives CASRPEGNKRYF.

Only a few counts were recorded for this clonotype. V and J are TRBV5-4 and TRBJ1-2; no reliable D call. The V gene's germline CDR1 is SGHNT and CDR2 YYREEE (reference sequence). Trimming removed 0 bases from V and 3 bases from J, with 9 bases in between. This CDR3 is built from 14 residues. The CDR3 reads CASSLGYGDYGYTF. The CDR3 bases are TGTGCCAGCAGCTTGGGCTATGGGGACTATGGCTACACCTTC.

This clonotype was counted many times. J is TRBJ2-2 and V is TRBV5-1; a weak D match, TRBD1 (6 bases). Germline CDR1 SGHRS, CDR2 YFSETQ. V was pared by 0 bases and J by 2 bases, with 11 bases between. This CDR3 spans 16 amino acids. The CDR3 nucleotides read TGCGCCAGCAGCTTGGAGGTGGGGGCAAACACCGGGGAGCTGTTTTTT. It codes for CASSLEVGANTGELFF.

The J gene is TRBJ2-1, the V gene TRBV18, with TRBD2 identical over 8 bases. Germline-derived CDR1 and CDR2 are KGHSH and LQKENI. CDR3 size: 14 residues. Trimming at V came to 4 bases and at J to 8 bases, leaving 7 bases not matched to a gene. The CDR3 DNA is TGTGCCAGCTCACGTGGGACTAGTGAGGATGAGCAGTTCTTC. It yields the protein CASSRGTSEDEQFF. Combining the CDR3 with reference TRBV18 and TRBJ2-1 gives the whole variable domain NAGVMQNPRHLVRRRGQEARLRCSPMKGHSHVYWYRQLPEEGLKFMVYLQKENIIDESGMPKERFSAEFPKEGPSILRIQQVVRGDSAAYFCASSRGTSEDEQFFGPGTRLTVL.

This clonotype came up many times. The genes are TRBV11-1 and TRBJ2-1; no definite D call. In germline, CDR1 is SGHAT, CDR2 FQDESV (reference sequence). Trimming shortened V by 0 bases and J by 5 bases, and 14 bases separated the two germline ends. This CDR3 contains 16 residues. DNA for the CDR3: TGTGCCAGCAGCTTAGCTTGGGCCGTCTGGGACAATGAGCAGTTCTTC. It yields the protein CASSLAWAVWDNEQFF. The variable domain in full, completed from reference TRBV11-1 and TRBJ2-1, reads EAEVAQSPRYKITEKSQAVAFWCDPISGHATLYWYRQILGQGPELLVQFQDESVVDDSQLPKDRFSAERLKGVDSTLKIQPAELGDSAMYLCASSLAWAVWDNEQFFGPGTRLTVL.

The chain is built from TRBV12-3 or TRBV12-4 and TRBJ2-1; 12 bases match TRBD2. J was trimmed by 8 bases and V by 6 bases; bases with no gene match: 8. CDR3 size: 15 residues. CDR3 DNA sequence: TGTGCCAGCAGCATAGGGACTAGCGGGCGGTATGAGCAGTTCTTC. Protein product: CASSIGTSGRYEQFF.

At least ten counts were recorded for this clonotype. V gene TRBV6-2 or TRBV6-3 combines with J gene TRBJ2-1; no definite D call. Trimming took off 2 bases at V and 0 bases at J, with 8 bases between the two ends. The germline CDR1 and CDR2 sequences are MNHEY and SVGEGT. This CDR3 region has 15 residues. CDR3: CASSYQWDSYNEQFF. The CDR3, as DNA: TGTGCCAGCAGTTACCAGTGGGACTCCTACAATGAGCAGTTCTTC.